The 12 T cell receptor beta chains reported below all come from one sample, sequenced in a study of T cell repertoires in cytomegalovirus infection. In TCRdb, the reads were re-called with MiXCR into one record per CDR3 protein. The sample records about 740,000 distinct CDR3 sequences, approximately 40% being singletons. The sample taken for sequencing was PBMCs. The receptors come from a human donor in good health (CMV status not recorded). Some clones in this sample may be carry-over from other donors' samples.

The rearrangement uses TRBV6-6 and TRBJ2-1; TRBD2 aligns across 7 bases. With 5 bases clipped from V and 8 bases from J, the junction kept 15 bases outside the gene matches. This CDR3 has 16 amino acids. CDR1 is MNHNY, CDR2 SVGAGI, per germline (reference sequence). The CDR3 loop is CASSGRWGGSTDEQFF. CDR3 DNA sequence: TGTGCCAGCAGTGGTCGGTGGGGCGGGAGCACGGATGAGCAGTTCTTC.

This clonotype showed up just a few times. The J gene is TRBJ2-2, the V gene TRBV19, with a tentative D call TRBD1 (5 bases). Germline lookup yields CDR1 LNHDA and CDR2 SQIVND (reference sequence). V was trimmed by 1 base and J by 6 bases, leaving 9 bases between them. The CDR3 extends over 14 amino acids. CDR3 bases: TGTGCCAGTAGTATAGTTGGCAGGGCCGGGGAGCTGTTTTTT. Protein product: CASSIVGRAGELFF.

The V gene is TRBV20-1, the J gene TRBJ2-7, with no clear D. The CDR3 is 15 amino acids. Germline V gives CDR1 DFQATT, CDR2 SNEGSKA (reference sequence). Trimming removed 6 bases from V and 0 bases from J, with 18 bases in between. The CDR3 DNA is TGCAGTGCCCCCCCCCCTGGTGGTCCCTCCTACGAGCAGTACTTC. Its translation is CSAPPPGGPSYEQYF.

This clonotype was seen a few times. The gene calls are TRBV20-1 and TRBJ2-7; TRBD1 aligns across 8 bases. The germline CDR1 and CDR2 sequences are DFQATT and SNEGSKA (reference sequence). The CDR3 consists of 14 residues. V shed 4 bases, J shed 2 bases, and the junction held 7 bases outside the gene matches. The CDR3: CSAKGTGLAYEQYF. As DNA, the CDR3 is TGCAGTGCTAAGGGGACAGGTCTCGCCTACGAGCAGTACTTC.

This clonotype was picked up a small number of times. The chain combines TRBV6-2 or TRBV6-3 with TRBJ1-6; 8 bases are shared with TRBD1. The CDR3 is 14 amino acids. Germline CDR1 MNHEY, CDR2 SVGEGT. The J segment lost 10 bases and the V segment lost 8 bases, leaving 10 bases of the junction unmatched. The CDR3 DNA reads TGTGCCAGCGTGGCGGACAGGGCTGGCTCACCCCTCCACTTT. Protein product: CASVADRAGSPLHF.

This clonotype was seen at least ten times. This chain uses TRBV7-2 with TRBJ1-6; 8 bases match TRBD1. Trimming took 5 bases from V and 8 from J; bases not matched to a gene: 8. CDR3 length: 15 amino acids. The germline V gene encodes CDR1 SGHTA and CDR2 FQGNSA. This chain's CDR3 is CASSLGQAIDSPLHF. The CDR3 region has the DNA TGTGCCAGCAGCCTGGGACAGGCCATAGATTCACCCCTCCACTTT. The variable domain in full, completed from reference TRBV7-2 and TRBJ1-6, reads GAGVSQSPSNKVTEKGKDVELRCDPISGHTALYWYRQSLGQGLEFLIYFQGNSAPDKSGLPSDRFSAERTGGSVSTLTIQRTQQEDSAVYLCASSLGQAIDSPLHFGNGTRLTVT.

This clonotype was picked up a small number of times. This chain connects TRBV20-1 to TRBJ2-1, with TRBD2 identical over 7 bases. This CDR3 contains 12 residues. Per germline, CDR1 DFQATT and CDR2 SNEGSKA (reference sequence). V gave up 6 bases and J gave up 7 bases; unmatched junction bases: 6. Written as DNA, the CDR3 is TGCAGTGCCAGGACTAGTTTGAATGAGCAGTTCTTC. The encoded protein is CSARTSLNEQFF.

There are many counts of this clonotype. V usage is TRBV24-1 and J usage is TRBJ2-5, with D perhaps matching TRBD2 (5 bases). This CDR3 has 17 residues. V was pared by 10 bases and J by 1 base, with 24 bases between. Germline lookup yields CDR1 KGHDR and CDR2 SFDVKD. The CDR3 loop reads CATAALGLADSQETQYF. DNA for the CDR3: TGTGCCACGGCGGCCCTCGGGCTAGCCGATTCCCAAGAGACCCAGTACTTC.

This clonotype was counted a few times. The chain couples TRBV9 to TRBJ2-6, with D possibly matching TRBD1 (6 bases). The V gene's germline CDR1 is SGDLS and CDR2 YYNGEE. V gave up 0 bases and J gave up 3 bases, with 10 bases separating them. The CDR3 runs to 16 residues. The CDR3 region has the DNA TGTGCCAGCAGCGTAGACAGGGCTGATGGGGCCAACGTCCTGACTTTC. It encodes CASSVDRADGANVLTF.

Points on this clonotype: One end of the junction does not line up with germline, which may come from a read error. The gene calls are TRBV7-2 and TRBJ1-4; 8 positions match TRBD1. Germline V lookup: CDR1 SGHTA, CDR2 FQGNSA. The CDR3 is 17 residues long. The CDR3 bases are TGTGCCAGCAGCCTTAGGGGGGGACAGGATCTTAGTGAAAAACCGTTTTTT. Protein: CASSLRGGQDLSEKPFF.

This CDR3 reads CASKGPGVDEQYF. The CDR3 DNA is TGCGCCAGCAAGGGCCCTGGGGTTGACGAGCAGTACTTC. The chain joins TRBV4-1 to TRBJ2-7; no reliable D call. Germline CDR1 MGHRA, CDR2 YSYEKL. This CDR3 comprises 13 residues. Trimming shortened V by 7 bases and J by 5 bases, and 15 bases separated the two germline ends.

This clonotype was counted only a few times. The chain is built from TRBV19 and TRBJ2-5; 7 positions match TRBD1. The CDR3 consists of 16 residues. V shed 3 bases, J shed 2 bases, and the junction held 9 bases outside the gene matches. CDR1 is LNHDA, CDR2 SQIVND, per germline (reference sequence). CDR3 DNA sequence: TGTGCCAGTAGTATTGGGACAGCGAGCGTTCAAGAGACCCAGTACTTC. It yields the protein CASSIGTASVQETQYF. Based on the CDR3 plus reference TRBV19 and TRBJ2-5, the full variable domain is DGGITQSPKYLFRKEGQNVTLSCEQNLNHDAMYWYRQDPGQGLRLIYYSQIVNDFQKGDIAEGYSVSREKKESFPLTVTSAQKNPTAFYLCASSIGTASVQETQYFGPGTRLLVL.